This TCR beta chain is drawn from a study of cytomegalovirus exposure and HLA in healthy donors. Study observations and caveats: Later analysis identified several of the most significant clusters that appeared linked to common viral pathogens. It was reported that TCR beta sequences correctly inferred the HLA-A and HLA-B alleles for most subjects. TRBV6-2, TRBV6-3 and some other V segments were excluded as indistinguishable.

A word on this clone: Antigen unknown.

CDR3 length: 13 residues. The germline V gene has CDR1 SNHLY and CDR2 FYNNEI. Trimming cost V 5 bases and J 2 bases, with 9 bases left between them. The PCR employed 60 Vbeta primers together with 13 Jbeta primers. Authors' methods: An analysis performed later counted roughly 80 million unique TCR beta chains (roughly 10 million of them shared). Clones were sequenced by immunoSEQ multiplex PCR, and TCRdb holds only the in-frame ones, with some missing. The V and J calls and the clone size are those of that table, but D and trimming were determined from the DNA. Here the sample spans some 170,000 clones, roughly 74% being singletons.

This TCR was recovered from a female donor in good health and CMV-seronegative. The chain employs TRBV2 and TRBJ1-1; D is uncertain. The sample was PBMCs. The DNA for the CDR3 is TGTGCCAGCAGTCGGGAATTCAACACTGAAGCTTTCTTT. This sequence encodes CASSREFNTEAFF.